This is a list of T cell receptor beta chains from one sample in a study of T cell changes during pregnancy in multiple sclerosis. Profiled with immunoSEQ multiplex PCR; TCRdb holds only in-frame clones, not every one. Of some 22,000 clones in the sample, more than 75% were seen once. Sample: CD8+ T cells from peripheral blood mononuclear cells, taken before pregnancy. These receptors came from a female donor with multiple sclerosis, enrolled in a pregnancy study. CDR3s include the opening cysteine and the closing phenylalanine or tryptophan. The D gene is left open where the match is weak. Only some rows state a clone size, as once, few, many or a class for expanded clones.

J gene	clone size	D gene	V gene	CDR3 length	CDR3 DNA	CDR3 protein
TRBJ2-2	-	-	TRBV27	14	TGTGCCAGCAGTTTATGGGGGGTAGGCGGGGAGCTGTTTTTT	CASSLWGVGGELFF
TRBJ2-7	-	-	TRBV5-1	13	TGCGCCAGCAGCTTAGGGGGAACCTACGAGCAGTACTTC	CASSLGGTYEQYF
TRBJ1-1	-	TRBD1	TRBV28	15	TGTGCCAGCAGTTTGCCAGGGGACAGGGGGCTTGAAGCTTTCTTT	CASSLPGDRGLEAFF
TRBJ1-2	-	-	TRBV7-9	16	TGTGCCAGCAGCTTAGAAGATCCGGGGGGGAACTATGGCTACACCTTC	CASSLEDPGGNYGYTF
TRBJ2-7	once	-	TRBV13	14	TGTGCCAGCAGCTTAGGGCCTAGGATCTACGAGCAGTACTTC	CASSLGPRIYEQYF
TRBJ2-1	-	TRBD2	TRBV7-3	14	TGTGCCAGCAGCTTAATTACTAGCGGGAGTGAGCAGTTCTTC	CASSLITSGSEQFF
TRBJ2-3	-	TRBD2	TRBV7-2	16	TGTGCCAGCAGCTCGACCCTAGCGGGAGGGCCTGATACGCAGTATTTT	CASSSTLAGGPDTQYF
TRBJ2-1	-	-	TRBV9	14	TGTGCCAGCAACCCAGCAGGGTCCGATAATGAGCAGTTCTTC	CASNPAGSDNEQFF
TRBJ2-7	-	TRBD2	TRBV12-5	18	TGTGCTAGTGGTCCCCCGAAGGAGCGGGAGCTGTTCTCCTACGAGCAGTACTTC	CASGPPKERELFSYEQYF
TRBJ2-5	once	-	TRBV7-2	13	TGTGCCAGCAGCGCGGGGCAGAGGGAGACCCAGTACTTC	CASSAGQRETQYF
TRBJ1-4	-	TRBD1	TRBV7-9	16	TGTGCCAGCAGCTTAATTTACGGGACAGAAGGTGAAAAACTGTTTTTT	CASSLIYGTEGEKLFF
TRBJ2-7	once	TRBD1	TRBV5-4	14	TGTGCCAGCAGCCGGGACAGAGAGCGGCACGAGCAGTACTTC	CASSRDRERHEQYF
TRBJ2-1	-	TRBD2	TRBV27	15	TGTGCCAGCAGTTTAGGGACTAGCGGTTACAATGAGCAGTTCTTC	CASSLGTSGYNEQFF
TRBJ2-7	-	TRBD2	TRBV27	15	TGTGCCAGCAGTTGGGCGGGAGGACCTTGGGGCGAGCAGTACTTC	CASSWAGGPWGEQYF
TRBJ2-7	-	TRBD1	TRBV5-5	14	TGTGCCAGCAGACCTACGACAGGGGATCTCGAGCAGTACTTC	CASRPTTGDLEQYF
TRBJ2-3	-	TRBD2	TRBV29-1	18	TGCAGCGTTGAGTGGGGGTCGACTAGCGGGAGAGGCACAGATACGCAGTATTTT	CSVEWGSTSGRGTDTQYF
TRBJ1-2	-	TRBD1	TRBV9	15	TGTGCCAGCAGCCCCCGGACAGGGAGCGGCTATGGCTACACCTTC	CASSPRTGSGYGYTF
TRBJ2-3	-	TRBD2	TRBV29-1	16	TGCAGCGTTGAAGATCTAGGACTAGCGGGGGCAGATACGCAGTATTTT	CSVEDLGLAGADTQYF
TRBJ2-7	-	-	TRBV4-1	18	TGCGCCAGCAGCCAAGAAGGATCGGGAGTCCGCCCTACCTACGAGCAGTACTTC	CASSQEGSGVRPTYEQYF
TRBJ2-5	-	TRBD1	TRBV11-2	15	TGTGCCAGCAGCTCAATGGGACAGGGAGAGGAGACCCAGTACTTC	CASSSMGQGEETQYF
TRBJ1-1	-	TRBD1	TRBV19	15	TGTGCCAGTAGTACCGGGACAGGGGTTAACACTGAAGCTTTCTTT	CASSTGTGVNTEAFF
TRBJ2-2	-	TRBD2	TRBV7-7	15	TGTGCTAGCAGCTTAGATCCTAGCGGCACCGGGGAGCTGTTTTTT	CASSLDPSGTGELFF
TRBJ1-1	-	-	TRBV29-1	14	TGCAGCGTTGAGATGTACGGGGAGGACACTGAAGCTTTCTTT	CSVEMYGEDTEAFF
TRBJ2-7	-	TRBD2	TRBV30	11	TGTGCCTGGAGTATCGGACTAGCGGTGACGTTC	CAWSIGLAVTF
TRBJ1-2	once	-	TRBV29-1	13	TGCAGCGTTGAGCCGAGCTACAACTATGGCTACACCTTC	CSVEPSYNYGYTF
TRBJ2-1	-	TRBD2	TRBV27	15	TGTGCCAGCAGTTTCATACTAGCGGAAAACAATGAGCAGTTCTTC	CASSFILAENNEQFF
TRBJ1-2	-	-	TRBV19	14	TGTGCCAGTGAGGACATCCTAAACGGCTATGGCTACACCTTC	CASEDILNGYGYTF
TRBJ1-1	-	-	TRBV28	14	TGTGCCAGCAGCAACACAGGGAAGGACACTGAAGCTTTCTTT	CASSNTGKDTEAFF
TRBJ2-1	-	-	TRBV29-1	12	TGCAGCGTCCGGCCGGAGGGGAATGAGCAGTTCTTC	CSVRPEGNEQFF
TRBJ2-7	-	-	TRBV10-3	12	TGTGCCATCAGCGGGGACTTCTACGAGCAGTACTTC	CAISGDFYEQYF
TRBJ2-1	-	TRBD2	TRBV9	16	TGTGCCAGCAGCGTTTGGCTAGCGGGACCTTACAATGAGCAGTTCTTC	CASSVWLAGPYNEQFF